Below, 24 T cell receptor beta chains from the same sample are listed, as sequenced in a study of T-cell memory formation after mild COVID-19. TCRdb redid the calling of the 5' RACE reads with MiXCR, one entry per CDR3 protein. The table records fewer than 350,000 distinct CDR3 sequences, over 15% of them present only once. The sequencing input was PBMCs or a T cell subset sorted from them (not recorded which). These receptors originate from a man aged 18 to 30 who had mild COVID-19 (a few samples of this study predate the infection). Cell type and time point are not known.

This clonotype was detected ten times or more. CDR3 in DNA: TGTGCCAGCAGCTTGGCCGGGGGGTCTAATGAGCAGTTCTTC. It translates to CASSLAGGSNEQFF. The chain carries TRBV5-6 and TRBJ2-1, with 7 bases identical to TRBD2. CDR3 length: 14 residues. Trimming took 0 bases from V and 7 from J; bases not matched to a gene: 4. Germline-derived CDR1 and CDR2 are SGHDT and YYEEEE.

As concerns this clonotype: A much larger clone lies one base from this, so it may be a read error. J is TRBJ1-2 and V is TRBV7-2; D is possibly TRBD1 (5 bases). CDR3 size: 17 residues. Germline CDR1 and CDR2: SGHTA and FQGNSA. Trimming removed 4 bases at V and 7 bases at J, with 25 bases between. The CDR3 DNA reads TGTGCCAGCAGCTCCCGAAGGCAGGGCAGATCCCTCGTTGGCTACACCTTC. Translation gives CASSSRRQGRSLVGYTF.

The V and J genes are TRBV11-1 and TRBJ2-5; a weak D match, TRBD1 (6 bases). The CDR3 spans 14 residues. Germline V gene lookup returns CDR1 SGHAT and CDR2 FQDESV (reference sequence). V was clipped by 5 bases and J by 6 bases, with 16 bases between them. The CDR3 sequence: CASSRYRDNQTQYF. The CDR3 DNA follows: TGTGCCAGCAGCCGCTACCGGGACAACCAGACCCAGTACTTC.

This clonotype was seen at least ten times. V gene TRBV12-3 or TRBV12-4 combines with J gene TRBJ2-5; 9 bases agree with TRBD1. The CDR3 is 14 amino acids. Trimming removed 3 bases from V and 4 bases from J; junction bases left unmatched: 3. The CDR3 bases are TGTGCCAGCAGTTTCCCGGACAGGGGAGAGACCCAGTACTTC. Translated, it gives CASSFPDRGETQYF.

This clonotype turned up a few times. The DNA of the CDR3 is TGTGCCAGCAGCTCTGACAGCTCCTACGAGCAGTACTTC. Its translation: CASSSDSSYEQYF. The rearrangement joins TRBV5-6 to TRBJ2-7, with a possible D match to TRBD1 (5 bases). Trimming took off 3 bases at V and 0 bases at J, with 7 bases between the two ends. CDR3 length: 13 residues. CDR1 and CDR2 (germline): SGHDT, YYEEEE.

This chain uses TRBV6-2 or TRBV6-3 with TRBJ1-2, with D possibly TRBD1 on 5 matching bases. Trimming removed 0 bases from V and 2 bases from J, with 10 bases in between. The CDR3 is made up of 15 amino acids. CDR1 is MNHEY and CDR2 is SVGEGT in the germline V gene. The CDR3 nucleotides read TGTGCCAGCAGTTACTCCCCAGGGCGAAACTATGGCTACACCTTC. Its translation is CASSYSPGRNYGYTF.

This clonotype was detected only a few times. The rearrangement uses TRBV5-8 and TRBJ2-2; the D gene is possibly TRBD1 (6 bases). V lost 8 bases and J lost 0, with 17 bases in between. The CDR3 is 16 amino acids. The germline V gene has CDR1 SGHTS and CDR2 YDEGEE. The CDR3 DNA reads as TGTGCCAGTTCCCGGAGAGGACAGACGAACACCGGGGAGCTGTTTTTT. It specifies CASSRRGQTNTGELFF. The complete variable domain, with remaining parts taken from reference TRBV5-8 and TRBJ2-2, reads EAGVTQSPTHLIKTRGQQATLRCSPISGHTSVYWYQQALGLGLQFLLWYDEGEERNRGNFPPRFSGRQFPNYSSELNVNALELEDSALYLCASSRRGQTNTGELFFGEGSRLTVL.

There are a few counts of this clonotype. This rearrangement joins TRBV15 to TRBJ1-6, with D unclear. The germline V and J ends were trimmed by 1 base and 9 bases, with 10 bases remaining between them. The germline CDR1 and CDR2 sequences are LNHNV and YYDKDF (reference sequence). This CDR3 has 14 amino acids. The CDR3 DNA sequence: TGTGCCACCAGCAGAGGGTTGGGATTTTCACCCCTCCACTTT. It encodes CATSRGLGFSPLHF.

In DNA form, the CDR3 reads TGTGCCAGCAGGCCAGGGAAGTATGGCTACACCTTC. Encoded protein: CASRPGKYGYTF. V gene TRBV6-5 combines with J gene TRBJ1-2; TRBD1 might be the D (5 bases). Germline V gives CDR1 MNHEY, CDR2 SVGAGI. V shed 6 bases and J shed 5 bases, with 10 bases lying between them. The CDR3 sequence is 12 residues long.

At least ten counts were recorded for this clonotype. The CDR3 DNA reads TGCAGCGTTGAGGGCCCGTCCGGGGGATCGGAGACCCAGTACTTC. Translating it yields CSVEGPSGGSETQYF. The genes are TRBV29-1 and TRBJ2-5; possibly TRBD2 for D (6 bases). Germline assignment: CDR1 SQVTM and CDR2 ANQGSEA. The V gene lost 3 bases and the J gene lost 5 bases, with 19 bases spanning the gap. The CDR3 contains 15 residues.

The rearrangement links TRBV11-2 to TRBJ2-5; TRBD2 might be the D (6 bases). Germline V gives CDR1 SGHAT, CDR2 FQNNGV. The CDR3 has 15 amino acids. V lost 4 bases and J lost 1, with 13 bases in between. The CDR3 coding sequence is TGTGCCAGCAGCTCCCGGCGGGGAATCCAAGAGACCCAGTACTTC. Its translation: CASSSRRGIQETQYF.

V usage is TRBV7-6 and J usage is TRBJ2-1, with TRBD1 identical over 7 bases. The CDR3 contains 15 residues. V lost 5 bases, J lost 7 bases, and 11 bases stayed unmatched. Germline V gene data show CDR1 as SGHVS and CDR2 as FNYEAQ. The CDR3: CASSPRQGLWNEQFF. CDR3 sequence (DNA): TGTGCCAGCAGCCCACGACAGGGCCTTTGGAATGAGCAGTTCTTC.

This clonotype was recorded at least ten times. The chain joins TRBV25-1 to TRBJ2-5; D is uncertain. Germline values: CDR1 MGHDK, CDR2 SYGVNS. Trimming stripped 4 bases from V and 2 bases from J, with 8 bases between. The CDR3 length is 13 residues. The CDR3 DNA reads TGTGCCAGCAGTGGAACAGTACAAGAGACCCAGTACTTC. It is translated as CASSGTVQETQYF.

This clonotype was picked up a small number of times. This rearrangement joins TRBV3-1 to TRBJ2-5; D unresolved. Germline lookup yields CDR1 LGHDT and CDR2 YNNKEL (reference sequence). The CDR3 contains 16 residues. Between the trimmed V and J ends, which lost 1 base and 0 bases, there was a span of 12 bases. The CDR3 nucleotides read TGTGCCAGCAGCCAAGTTTCCCGAACGTACCAAGAGACCCAGTACTTC. Translated, it gives CASSQVSRTYQETQYF.

The sample holds a few counts of this clonotype. J is TRBJ2-3 and V is TRBV7-2; TRBD2 agrees at 8 bases. There are 15 residues in the CDR3. V lost 4 bases and J lost 6; bases outside the gene matches: 9. From germline, CDR1 is SGHTA and CDR2 FQGNSA. In DNA form, the CDR3 reads TGTGCCAGCAGCTCCAGGACTAGCAGTAGGGATACGCAGTATTTT. Translation: CASSSRTSSRDTQYF.

This clonotype was recorded a few times. Written as DNA, the CDR3 is TGTGCCAGCTCAGGACAGGGGGGCGAGCAGTACGTC. Translating gives CASSGQGGEQYV. The chain combines TRBV18 with TRBJ2-7; TRBD1 aligns across 10 bases. CDR3 length: 12 residues. CDR1 and CDR2 (germline): KGHSH, LQKENI. The V gene end was trimmed by 5 bases and the J gene end by 6 bases; junction bases not matched to a gene: 1.

The chain has TRBV7-6 and TRBJ1-3; D is unresolved. Germline V gene data show CDR1 as SGHVS and CDR2 as FNYEAQ. The CDR3 length is 14 residues. V dropped 4 bases and J dropped 0 bases, with 7 bases sitting between them. Here the CDR3 DNA reads TGTGCCAGCAGCTCTCCAAGCTCTGGAAACACCATATATTTT. Protein: CASSSPSSGNTIYF.

The J gene is TRBJ2-1, the V gene TRBV28, with TRBD1 as a possible D gene (6 bases). CDR3 size: 14 residues. The V and J ends lost 3 bases and 4 bases respectively, with 10 bases between them. From germline, CDR1 is MDHEN and CDR2 SYDVKM. The CDR3 is CASSFGGLYNEQFF. The CDR3 DNA is TGTGCCAGCAGTTTTGGGGGCCTATACAATGAGCAGTTCTTC.

This chain connects TRBV11-2 to TRBJ1-2; TRBD1 aligns across 9 bases. The germline CDR1 and CDR2 sequences are SGHAT and FQNNGV. This CDR3 is built from 15 residues. V lost 4 bases to trimming and J lost 4 bases; unmatched junction nucleotides: 7. CDR3 sequence: CASSSSGTGIYGYTF. In nucleotides, the CDR3 is TGTGCCAGCAGCTCCTCCGGGACAGGGATCTATGGCTACACCTTC.

The chain joins TRBV4-2 to TRBJ2-3, with D hard to call. CDR1 and CDR2 from the germline V gene are LGHNA and YNFKEQ. The CDR3 loop spans 13 amino acids. Trimming pared 0 bases from V and 5 bases from J, leaving 6 bases between. The CDR3 sequence is CASSQDRRDTQYF. In nucleotides, the CDR3 is TGTGCCAGCAGCCAAGATCGAAGAGATACGCAGTATTTT.

Only a few counts were recorded for this clonotype. This chain links TRBV20-1 with TRBJ1-2; D not resolved. With 2 bases removed from V and 4 bases from J, the gap between germline ends came to 11 bases. Germline V gene data show CDR1 as DFQATT and CDR2 as SNEGSKA (reference sequence). The CDR3 extends over 13 amino acids. The CDR3 protein is CSARPLQTYGYTF. The CDR3, as DNA: TGCAGTGCTAGACCCCTGCAGACCTATGGCTACACCTTC.

The genes are TRBV10-3 and TRBJ1-1, with TRBD1 as a possible D gene (5 bases). This CDR3 comprises 16 residues. The germline V gene has CDR1 ENHRY and CDR2 SYGVKD. Trimming took off 4 bases at V and 4 bases at J, with 19 bases between the two ends. DNA for the CDR3: TGTGCCATCAGTGGGAAGCGTGGTCCCGGGGGCACTGAAGCTTTCTTT. The encoded protein is CAISGKRGPGGTEAFF.

This clonotype was observed at least ten times. The chain recombines TRBV4-3 with TRBJ2-2; TRBD2 agrees at 7 bases. After removal of 0 bases from V and 5 bases from J, the junction contained 9 bases not matched to a gene. CDR3 length: 17 amino acids. Germline-derived CDR1 and CDR2 are LGHNA and YSLEER. The CDR3, as DNA: TGCGCCAGCAGCCAAGATGGGAGGGATGCGTGGACCGGGGAGCTGTTTTTT. Its protein is CASSQDGRDAWTGELFF.

The chain links TRBV4-1 to TRBJ1-1; no firm D call. CDR1 and CDR2 (germline): MGHRA, YSYEKL. This CDR3 comprises 15 residues. V was pared by 0 bases and J by 2 bases, with 10 bases between. The CDR3 DNA follows: TGCGCCAGCAGCCAAGAGTACCAGTTCAACACTGAAGCTTTCTTT. Encoded protein: CASSQEYQFNTEAFF.